This TCR beta chain was retrieved from a study of patients and donors after allogeneic stem cell transplantation. V lost 3 bases, J lost 0 bases, and 4 bases stayed unmatched. The CDR3 totals 16 residues. TCRdb recomputed calls from the RT-PCR reads with MiXCR, one row per CDR3 protein. This repertoire shows 160,000 or so distinct CDR3 sequences, about a quarter found once; its top ten account for 25% to 30%. This chain uses TRBV12-3 or TRBV12-4 with TRBJ1-5; 8 bases align to TRBD1. Sequenced: blood, either unsorted or a sorted T cell fraction (not recorded which). The sequence was obtained from a human donor who was either an allogeneic HSCT recipient or a stem cell or donor lymphocyte infusion donor (not recorded which). It is not recorded whose cells these are; they may come from a transplant donor. DNA of the CDR3: TGTGCCAGCAGTTTCGGACAGGGATATAGCAATCAGCCCCAGCATTTT. This sequence encodes CASSFGQGYSNQPQHF.